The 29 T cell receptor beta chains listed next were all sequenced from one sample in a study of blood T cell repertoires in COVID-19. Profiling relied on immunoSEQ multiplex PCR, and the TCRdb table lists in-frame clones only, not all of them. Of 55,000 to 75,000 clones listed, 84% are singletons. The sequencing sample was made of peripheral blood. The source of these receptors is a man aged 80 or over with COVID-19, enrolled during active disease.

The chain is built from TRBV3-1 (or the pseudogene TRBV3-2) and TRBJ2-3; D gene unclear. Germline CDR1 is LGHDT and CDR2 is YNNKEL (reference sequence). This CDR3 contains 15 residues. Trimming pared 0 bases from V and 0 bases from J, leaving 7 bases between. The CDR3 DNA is TGTGCCAGCAGCCAAGAACTACTTAGCACAGATACGCAGTATTTT. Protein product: CASSQELLSTDTQYF.

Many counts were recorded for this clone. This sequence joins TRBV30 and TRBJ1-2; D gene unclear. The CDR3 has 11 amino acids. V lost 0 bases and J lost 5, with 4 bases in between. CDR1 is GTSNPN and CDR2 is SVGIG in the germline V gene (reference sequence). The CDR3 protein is CAWSVRYGYTF. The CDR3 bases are TGTGCCTGGAGTGTACGGTATGGCTACACCTTC.

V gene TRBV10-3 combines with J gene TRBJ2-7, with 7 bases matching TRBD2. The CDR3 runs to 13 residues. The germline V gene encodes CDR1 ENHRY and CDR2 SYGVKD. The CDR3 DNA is TGTGCCATCAGTGAGCCGGGGGACTACTACTTGAACGTC. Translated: CAISEPGDYYLNV.

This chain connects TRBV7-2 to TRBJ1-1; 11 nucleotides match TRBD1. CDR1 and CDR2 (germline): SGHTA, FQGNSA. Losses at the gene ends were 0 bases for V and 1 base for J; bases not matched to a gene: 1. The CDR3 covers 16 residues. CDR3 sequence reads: CASSLAGQGANTEAFF. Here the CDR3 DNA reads TGTGCCAGCAGCTTAGCCGGACAGGGGGCGAACACTGAAGCTTTCTTT.

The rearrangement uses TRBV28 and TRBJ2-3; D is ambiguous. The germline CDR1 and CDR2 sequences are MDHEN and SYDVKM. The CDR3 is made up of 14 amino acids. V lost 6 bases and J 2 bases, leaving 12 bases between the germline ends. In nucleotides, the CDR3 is TGTGCCAGCAGCCGACATAGGAACACAGATACGCAGTATTTT. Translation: CASSRHRNTDTQYF.

For the CDR3, the DNA is TGTGCCAGCAGTTACCCGTCGCGGGAGGGGCAAGAGACCCAGTACTTC. This codes for CASSYPSREGQETQYF. V usage is TRBV6-5 and J usage is TRBJ2-5, with 9 bases that match TRBD2. V lost 2 bases, J lost 2 bases, and 6 bases stayed unmatched. The CDR3 contains 16 residues. CDR1 MNHEY and CDR2 SVGAGI come from the germline V gene.

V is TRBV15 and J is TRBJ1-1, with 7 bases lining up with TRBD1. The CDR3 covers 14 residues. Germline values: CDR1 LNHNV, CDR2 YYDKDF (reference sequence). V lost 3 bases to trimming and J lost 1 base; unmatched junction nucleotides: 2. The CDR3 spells CATSSDRANTEAFF. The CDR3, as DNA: TGTGCCACCAGCAGTGACAGGGCGAACACTGAAGCTTTCTTT.

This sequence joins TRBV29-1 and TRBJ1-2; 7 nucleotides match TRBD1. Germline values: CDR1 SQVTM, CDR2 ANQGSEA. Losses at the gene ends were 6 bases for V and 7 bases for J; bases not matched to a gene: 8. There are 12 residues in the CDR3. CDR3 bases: TGCAGCGTGGTCAGGGGGAATTTTGGCTACACCTTC. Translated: CSVVRGNFGYTF.

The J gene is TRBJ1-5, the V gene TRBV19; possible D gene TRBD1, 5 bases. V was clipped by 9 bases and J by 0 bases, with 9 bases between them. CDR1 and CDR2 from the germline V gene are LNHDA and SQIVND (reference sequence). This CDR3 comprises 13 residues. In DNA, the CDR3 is TGTGCCAGCCTAGGGGATAGCAATCAGCCCCAGCATTTT. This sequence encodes CASLGDSNQPQHF.

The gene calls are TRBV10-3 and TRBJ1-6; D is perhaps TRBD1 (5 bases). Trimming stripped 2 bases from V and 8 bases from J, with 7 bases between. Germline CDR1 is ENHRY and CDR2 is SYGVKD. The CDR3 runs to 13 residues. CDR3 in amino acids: CAISEDRDSPLHF. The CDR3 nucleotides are TGTGCCATCAGTGAGGACAGAGATTCACCCCTCCACTTT.

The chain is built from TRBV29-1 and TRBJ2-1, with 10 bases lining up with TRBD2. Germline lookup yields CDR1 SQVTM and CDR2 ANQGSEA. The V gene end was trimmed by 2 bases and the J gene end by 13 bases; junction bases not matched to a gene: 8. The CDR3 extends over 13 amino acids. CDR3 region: CSVEPGSSGSQFF. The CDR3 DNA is TGCAGCGTTGAACCAGGTTCTAGCGGGAGTCAGTTCTTC.

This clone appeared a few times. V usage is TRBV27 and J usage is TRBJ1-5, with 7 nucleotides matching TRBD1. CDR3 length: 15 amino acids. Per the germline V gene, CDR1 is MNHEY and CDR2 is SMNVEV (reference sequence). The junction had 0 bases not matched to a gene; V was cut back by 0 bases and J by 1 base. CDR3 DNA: TGTGCCAGCAGTTTATCCAGGGGGAGCAATCAGCCCCAGCATTTT. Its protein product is CASSLSRGSNQPQHF.

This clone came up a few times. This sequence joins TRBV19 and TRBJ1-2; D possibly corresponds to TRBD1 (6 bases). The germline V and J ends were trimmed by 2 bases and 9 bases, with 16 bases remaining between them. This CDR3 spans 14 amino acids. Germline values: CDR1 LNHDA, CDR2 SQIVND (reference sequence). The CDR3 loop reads CASSIRGGLERYTF. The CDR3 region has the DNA TGTGCCAGTAGTATACGCGGGGGGCTGGAGCGCTACACCTTC.

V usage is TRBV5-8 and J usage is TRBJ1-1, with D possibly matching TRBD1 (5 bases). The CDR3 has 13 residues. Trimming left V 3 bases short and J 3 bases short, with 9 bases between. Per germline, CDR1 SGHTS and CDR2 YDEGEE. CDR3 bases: TGTGCCAGCAGCTGGGCGGGGGACACTGAAGCTTTCTTT. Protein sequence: CASSWAGDTEAFF.

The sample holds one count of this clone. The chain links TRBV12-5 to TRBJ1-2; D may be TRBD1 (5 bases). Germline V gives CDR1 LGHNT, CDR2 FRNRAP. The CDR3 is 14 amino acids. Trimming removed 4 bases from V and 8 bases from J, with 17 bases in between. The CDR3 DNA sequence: TGTGCTAGTGGTTCCTCCGGGACGGGGGGAGGCTACACCTTC. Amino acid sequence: CASGSSGTGGGYTF.

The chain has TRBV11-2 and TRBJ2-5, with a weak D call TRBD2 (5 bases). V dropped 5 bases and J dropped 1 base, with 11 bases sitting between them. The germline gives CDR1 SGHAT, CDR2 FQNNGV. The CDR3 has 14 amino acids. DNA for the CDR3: TGTGCCAGCAGCCCTACCGGGGTCCAAGAGACCCAGTACTTC. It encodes CASSPTGVQETQYF.

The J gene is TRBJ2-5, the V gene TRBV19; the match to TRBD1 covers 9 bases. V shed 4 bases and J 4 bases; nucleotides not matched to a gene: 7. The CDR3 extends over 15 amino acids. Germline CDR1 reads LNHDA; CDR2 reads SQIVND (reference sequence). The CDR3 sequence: CASSTGTGSGETQYF. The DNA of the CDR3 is TGTGCCAGTAGTACCGGGACAGGGTCTGGAGAGACCCAGTACTTC.

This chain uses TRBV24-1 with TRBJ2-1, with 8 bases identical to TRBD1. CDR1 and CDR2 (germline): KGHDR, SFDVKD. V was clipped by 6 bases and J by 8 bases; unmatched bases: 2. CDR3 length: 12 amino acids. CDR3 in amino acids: CATSPGGDEQFF. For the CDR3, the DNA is TGTGCCACCAGTCCAGGGGGCGATGAGCAGTTCTTC.

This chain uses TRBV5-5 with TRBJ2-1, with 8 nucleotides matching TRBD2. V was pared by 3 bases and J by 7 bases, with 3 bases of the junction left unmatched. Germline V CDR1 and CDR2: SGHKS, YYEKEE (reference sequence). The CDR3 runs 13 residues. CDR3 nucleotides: TGTGCCAGCAGCTGGGGCGGGGGGAATGAGCAGTTCTTC. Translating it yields CASSWGGGNEQFF.

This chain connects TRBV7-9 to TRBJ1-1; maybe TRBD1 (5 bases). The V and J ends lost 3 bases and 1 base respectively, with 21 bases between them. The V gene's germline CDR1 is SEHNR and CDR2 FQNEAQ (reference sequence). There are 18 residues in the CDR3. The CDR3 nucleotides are TGTGCCAGCAGCTTTGGGTGGGGGGAACGAGTACAGAACACTGAAGCTTTCTTT. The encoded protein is CASSFGWGERVQNTEAFF.

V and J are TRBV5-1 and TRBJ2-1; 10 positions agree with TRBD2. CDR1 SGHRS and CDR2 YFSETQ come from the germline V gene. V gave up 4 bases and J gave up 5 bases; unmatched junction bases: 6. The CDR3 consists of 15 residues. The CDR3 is CASSHTSGADNEQFF. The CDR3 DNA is TGCGCCAGCAGCCACACTAGCGGGGCAGACAATGAGCAGTTCTTC.

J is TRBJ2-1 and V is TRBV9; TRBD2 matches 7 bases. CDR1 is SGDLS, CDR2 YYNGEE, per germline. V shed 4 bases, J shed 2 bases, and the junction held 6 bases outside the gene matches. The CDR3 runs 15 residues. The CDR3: CASSSSGNTYNEQFF. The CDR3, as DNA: TGTGCCAGCAGCTCAAGCGGGAACACCTACAATGAGCAGTTCTTC.

The CDR3 nucleotides read TGTGCCAGCAGTTACCCCCCGAGAGCAACCTACGAGCAGTACTTC. The encoded protein is CASSYPPRATYEQYF. The chain has TRBV6-2 or TRBV6-3 and TRBJ2-7; D gene uncertain. This CDR3 comprises 15 residues. Trimming removed 2 bases at V and 2 bases at J, with 13 bases between. CDR1 is MNHEY, CDR2 SVGEGT, per germline.

The CDR3, as DNA: TGTGCCAGCAGTTTAGAGGTGGACTCCAATCAGCCCCAGCATTTT. It specifies CASSLEVDSNQPQHF. V is TRBV28 and J is TRBJ1-5; no clear D. Germline loops: CDR1 MDHEN, CDR2 SYDVKM. V was trimmed by 2 bases and J by 3 bases, leaving 11 bases between them. The length of the CDR3 is 15 residues.

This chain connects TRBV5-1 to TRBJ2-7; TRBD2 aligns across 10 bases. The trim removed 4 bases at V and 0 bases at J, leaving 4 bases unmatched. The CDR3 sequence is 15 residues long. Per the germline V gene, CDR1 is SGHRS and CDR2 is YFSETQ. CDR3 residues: CASSISGGSSYEQYV. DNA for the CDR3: TGCGCCAGCAGCATTAGCGGGGGGAGCTCCTACGAGCAGTACGTC.

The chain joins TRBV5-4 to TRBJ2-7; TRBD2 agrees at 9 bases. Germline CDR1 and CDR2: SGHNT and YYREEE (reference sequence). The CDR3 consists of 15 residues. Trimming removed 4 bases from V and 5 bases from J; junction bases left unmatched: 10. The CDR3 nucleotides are TGTGCCAGCAGCACGCCGCGGGGGGGCCCCCACGAGCAGTACTTC. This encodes CASSTPRGGPHEQYF.

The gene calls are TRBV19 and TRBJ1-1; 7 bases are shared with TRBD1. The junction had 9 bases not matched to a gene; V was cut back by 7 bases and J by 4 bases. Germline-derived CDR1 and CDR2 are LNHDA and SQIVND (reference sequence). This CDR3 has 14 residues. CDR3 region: CASTITGVITEAFF. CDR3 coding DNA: TGTGCCAGTACCATAACAGGGGTAATCACTGAAGCTTTCTTT.

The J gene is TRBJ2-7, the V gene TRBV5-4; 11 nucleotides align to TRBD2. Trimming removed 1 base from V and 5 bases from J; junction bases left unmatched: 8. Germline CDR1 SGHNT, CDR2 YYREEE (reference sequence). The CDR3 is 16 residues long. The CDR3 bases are TGTGCCAGCAGCTTGCCTAGCGGGGGGCAAGTCCACGAGCAGTACTTC. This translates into CASSLPSGGQVHEQYF.

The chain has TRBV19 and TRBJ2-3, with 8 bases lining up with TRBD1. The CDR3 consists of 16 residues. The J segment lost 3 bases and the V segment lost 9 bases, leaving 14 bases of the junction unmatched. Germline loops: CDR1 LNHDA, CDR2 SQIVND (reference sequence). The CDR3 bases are TGTGCCAGCAACGAAAGGGGACAGGCTGATACAGATACGCAGTATTTT. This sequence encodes CASNERGQADTDTQYF.